The 31 T cell receptor beta chains below come from one sample, sequenced in a study of regulatory T cells in long-lasting Graves disease. The time point here: persistent/refractory GD, antithyroid drugs over 5 years with positive TRAb. From PBMCs, RNA was extracted and then used to make the TCR library. Arm-PCR of CDR3 regions and iRepertoire HTBI primers were used to build TCR beta libraries. Each CDR3 protein is one row after TCRdb ran MiXCR on the multiplex PCR reads. The data hold some 370,000 distinct CDR3 sequences, with more than 20% observed a single time. The sequenced sample was peripheral blood mononuclear cells (PBMCs), obtained when the disease was refractory, from a patient treated with antithyroid drugs. These receptors originate from a woman aged 40 to 50 with Graves disease.

There are many counts of this clonotype. The chain combines TRBV28 with TRBJ1-5; D uncertain. CDR1 and CDR2 from the germline V gene are MDHEN and SYDVKM. CDR3 size: 15 residues. The V end was cut by 3 bases, the J end by 6 bases, with 15 bases between. CDR3 coding DNA: TGTGCCAGCAGTTTTATGGGGAAGGGAGGTCAGCCCCAGCATTTT. Translating gives CASSFMGKGGQPQHF.

This clonotype has just one count. The chain carries TRBV2 and TRBJ2-2; D remains unclear. Trimming pared 0 bases from V and 7 bases from J, leaving 15 bases between. This CDR3 spans 16 amino acids. Germline CDR1 SNHLY, CDR2 FYNNEI. CDR3 bases: TGTGCCAGCAGTGAAGCGCGAATAGAAGTTGGCGGGGAGCTGTTTTTT. Residues: CASSEARIEVGGELFF.

The chain combines TRBV28 with TRBJ1-2; 8 bases are shared with TRBD1. Germline lookup yields CDR1 MDHEN and CDR2 SYDVKM. This CDR3 has 15 residues. Trimming at V came to 0 bases and at J to 4 bases, leaving 4 bases not matched to a gene. As DNA, the CDR3 is TGTGCCAGCAGTTTATGGGACAGGGAGCCCTATGGCTACACCTTC. Protein sequence: CASSLWDREPYGYTF.

The sample holds one count of this clonotype. A much larger clone is a single base away; this may be a read error. The V gene is TRBV5-4, the J gene TRBJ2-5, with TRBD1 matching 7 bases. The CDR3 loop spans 14 amino acids. The germline V gene has CDR1 SGHNT and CDR2 YYREEE (reference sequence). The DNA of the CDR3 is TGTACCAGCAGCTTCCGACAGGGCGGGGAGACCCAGTACTTC. Translating it yields CTSSFRQGGETQYF.

Many counts were recorded for this clonotype. The rearrangement joins TRBV28 to TRBJ2-7; D gene ambiguous. This CDR3 is 13 amino acids long. CDR1 and CDR2 (germline): MDHEN, SYDVKM. Trimming stripped 3 bases from V and 1 base from J, with 7 bases between. The CDR3 DNA follows: TGTGCCAGCAGTTTCGTAAATTCCTACGAGCAGTACTTC. As protein: CASSFVNSYEQYF. The variable domain in full, completed from reference TRBV28 and TRBJ2-7, reads DVKVTQSSRYLVKRTGEKVFLECVQDMDHENMFWYRQDPGLGLRLIYFSYDVKMKEKGDIPEGYSVSREKKERFSLILESASTNQTSMYLCASSFVNSYEQYFGPGTRLTVT.

The V and J genes are TRBV9 and TRBJ2-2, with D perhaps matching TRBD2 (6 bases). Per germline, CDR1 SGDLS and CDR2 YYNGEE. Trimming stripped 0 bases from V and 3 bases from J, with 12 bases between. This CDR3 spans 16 amino acids. This chain's CDR3 is CASSVGVAGYTGELFF. DNA for the CDR3: TGTGCCAGCAGCGTAGGCGTGGCGGGATACACCGGGGAGCTGTTTTTT. The full variable domain, in which reference TRBV9 and TRBJ2-2 provide the parts outside the CDR3, is DSGVTQTPKHLITATGQRVTLRCSPRSGDLSVYWYQQSLDQGLQFLIQYYNGEERAKGNILERFSAQQFPDLHSELNLSSLELGDSALYFCASSVGVAGYTGELFFGEGSRLTVL.

This clonotype showed up many times. This chain joins TRBV7-8 and TRBJ2-7; D uncertain. V was trimmed by 1 base and J by 6 bases, leaving 13 bases between them. The CDR3 has 14 residues. Germline values: CDR1 SGHVS, CDR2 FQNEAQ. The CDR3 DNA reads TGTGCCAGCAGCTTAGATACCCCAGGTGGCGAGCAGTACTTC. Protein: CASSLDTPGGEQYF.

This clonotype came up many times. V gene TRBV11-2 combines with J gene TRBJ2-7; D is possibly TRBD2 (6 bases). CDR1 is SGHAT and CDR2 is FQNNGV in the germline V gene. Trimming left V 6 bases short and J 2 bases short, with 17 bases between. CDR3 length: 15 amino acids. CDR3 DNA sequence: TGTGCCAGCAGTACACTAGGGACTTCTGCCTACGAGCAGTACTTC. Translating it yields CASSTLGTSAYEQYF.

This clonotype has a count of ten or more. J is TRBJ2-7 and V is TRBV28, with 9 nucleotides matching TRBD1. With 7 bases clipped from V and 5 bases from J, the junction kept 12 bases outside the gene matches. Germline-derived CDR1 and CDR2 are MDHEN and SYDVKM. This CDR3 has 15 amino acids. In nucleotides, the CDR3 is TGTGCCAGCATCTTTCGGGGGACAGGGAGTCACGAGCAGTACTTC. Translation: CASIFRGTGSHEQYF.

This clonotype has at least ten counts. The chain links TRBV20-1 to TRBJ2-7; 10 nucleotides line up with TRBD2. The germline V gene has CDR1 DFQATT and CDR2 SNEGSKA (reference sequence). V lost 1 base to trimming and J lost 2 bases; unmatched junction nucleotides: 2. CDR3 size: 14 residues. The CDR3 loop is CSARGGLATYEQYF. The CDR3 coding sequence is TGCAGTGCTAGAGGGGGACTAGCGACCTACGAGCAGTACTTC.

This clonotype came up many times. This chain joins TRBV12-3 or TRBV12-4 and TRBJ2-2, with D possibly TRBD1 on 5 matching bases. The CDR3 contains 15 residues. The germline V and J ends were trimmed by 6 bases and 4 bases, with 15 bases remaining between them. CDR3 in DNA: TGTGCCAGCAGCCGACCCCCGACAGTCACCGGGGAGCTGTTTTTT. It is translated as CASSRPPTVTGELFF.

The rearrangement uses TRBV7-2 and TRBJ2-1; 11 positions match TRBD1. This CDR3 spans 17 amino acids. The germline V gene encodes CDR1 SGHTA and CDR2 FQGNSA. After removal of 0 bases from V and 7 bases from J, the junction contained 8 bases not matched to a gene. Here the CDR3 reads CASSLASFGQGANEQFF. The CDR3 DNA follows: TGTGCCAGCAGCTTAGCGAGTTTTGGACAGGGGGCTAATGAGCAGTTCTTC.

This chain uses TRBV10-2 with TRBJ2-7; D ambiguous. The germline CDR1 and CDR2 sequences are WSHSY and SAAADI. The CDR3 is made up of 12 amino acids. V lost 1 base, J lost 7 bases, and 8 bases lay in between. The CDR3 DNA follows: TGCGCCAGCAGTGAGTTCGTTGGGGAGCAGTACTTC. Amino acids: CASSEFVGEQYF.

V usage is TRBV15 and J usage is TRBJ2-2, with D unclear. V was trimmed by 2 bases and J by 0 bases, leaving 16 bases between them. Germline V CDR1 and CDR2: LNHNV, YYDKDF (reference sequence). The CDR3 sequence is 18 residues long. The CDR3 reads CATSRRLGRFANTGELFF. The CDR3 DNA reads TGTGCCACCAGCAGAAGATTGGGCAGATTCGCGAACACCGGGGAGCTGTTTTTT. Together with reference TRBV15 and TRBJ2-2, the CDR3 gives the full variable domain: DAMVIQNPRYQVTQFGKPVTLSCSQTLNHNVMYWYQQKSSQAPKLLFHYYDKDFNNEADTPDNFQSRRPNTSFCFLDIRSPGLGDTAMYLCATSRRLGRFANTGELFFGEGSRLTVL.

A note on this clonotype: This could be a read error, since a much larger clone is one nucleotide away. Since no conserved phenylalanine or tryptophan closes the CDR3, a read error is the likely cause. The rearrangement uses TRBV12-3 or TRBV12-4 and TRBJ1-1; unclear D gene. This CDR3 has 14 amino acids. Trimming pared 1 base from V and 6 bases from J, leaving 12 bases between. CDR3 amino acids: CASSLVILNPEAFL. The DNA for the CDR3 is TGTGCCAGCAGTTTAGTTATTCTTAATCCTGAAGCTTTCCTT.

This clonotype has only a few counts. The chain couples TRBV19 to TRBJ1-6; a weak D match, TRBD1 (5 bases). Trimming pared 8 bases from V and 1 base from J, leaving 9 bases between. Germline V gene lookup returns CDR1 LNHDA and CDR2 SQIVND (reference sequence). CDR3 size: 14 residues. The CDR3 DNA sequence: TGTGCCAGTGCTCAGGGATCCTATAATTCACCCCTCCACTTT. Its protein is CASAQGSYNSPLHF.

The gene calls are TRBV6-1 and TRBJ2-1; D unclear. The CDR3 runs to 12 residues. Germline V gene data show CDR1 as MNHNS and CDR2 as SASEGT. V was shortened by 2 bases and J by 4 bases, with 3 bases between the two germline ends. CDR3 protein: CASSEFYNEQFF. CDR3 nucleotides: TGTGCCAGCAGTGAATTTTACAATGAGCAGTTCTTC.

Note on this clonotype: One junction end disagrees with the germline gene, perhaps due to a read error. This sequence joins TRBV5-1 and TRBJ2-7; 9 nucleotides align to TRBD2. The CDR3 consists of 16 residues. Germline V gives CDR1 SGHRS, CDR2 YFSETQ. The CDR3 nucleotides read TGTGCCAGCAGCTTAGGGGTAGCGGGAGAGGTCTACGAGCAGTACTTC. This gives the protein CASSLGVAGEVYEQYF.

This clonotype was counted only a few times. In nucleotides, the CDR3 is TGTGCCAGCATCCGGGACAGGGCAACCAAAAACATTCAGTACTTC. Its translation: CASIRDRATKNIQYF. The chain uses TRBV6-1 and TRBJ2-4; 9 bases agree with TRBD1. CDR3 length: 15 residues. Trimming at V came to 7 bases and at J to 2 bases, leaving 6 bases not matched to a gene. The germline gives CDR1 MNHNS, CDR2 SASEGT.

In its sample, this clonotype was seen a few times. The rearrangement joins TRBV12-3 or TRBV12-4 to TRBJ2-2; 9 bases align to TRBD2. There are 17 residues in the CDR3. The junction had 9 bases not matched to a gene; V was cut back by 5 bases and J by 2 bases. The chain's CDR3 is CASSGPASGTNTGELFF. CDR3 nucleotides: TGTGCCAGCAGTGGGCCCGCTAGCGGGACTAACACCGGGGAGCTGTTTTTT.

The chain carries TRBV18 and TRBJ2-7, with 10 positions matching TRBD1. The trim removed 3 bases at V and 4 bases at J, leaving 6 bases unmatched. Per germline, CDR1 KGHSH and CDR2 LQKENI. This CDR3 has 15 amino acids. The CDR3 reads CASSPPGTGVYEQYF. The CDR3 bases are TGTGCCAGCTCACCGCCCGGGACAGGGGTATACGAGCAGTACTTC.

The CDR3 loop is CASSVTQGSNQPQHF. CDR3 nucleotide sequence: TGTGCCAGCTCAGTAACACAGGGCTCCAATCAGCCCCAGCATTTT. The chain links TRBV18 to TRBJ1-5; maybe TRBD1 (6 bases). The CDR3 consists of 15 residues. Germline V gene data show CDR1 as KGHSH and CDR2 as LQKENI. The V end was cut by 5 bases, the J end by 3 bases, with 14 bases between.

This clonotype has a count of ten or more. The chain combines TRBV28 with TRBJ2-5; 9 bases line up with TRBD1. The CDR3 length is 13 residues. In germline, CDR1 is MDHEN, CDR2 SYDVKM. J gave up 4 bases and V 7 bases, and 4 bases lay outside the gene matches. DNA for the CDR3: TGTGCCAGCAAGGACAGGGGTCGAGAGACCCAGTACTTC. It codes for CASKDRGRETQYF. Full variable domain (missing parts from reference TRBV28 and TRBJ2-5): DVKVTQSSRYLVKRTGEKVFLECVQDMDHENMFWYRQDPGLGLRLIYFSYDVKMKEKGDIPEGYSVSREKKERFSLILESASTNQTSMYLCASKDRGRETQYFGPGTRLLVL.

There are a few counts of this clonotype. The junction departs from the called germline gene at one end, perhaps through a read error. This sequence joins TRBV19 and TRBJ2-6, with D perhaps TRBD1 (6 bases). The germline V gene encodes CDR1 LNHDA and CDR2 SQIVND (reference sequence). This CDR3 has 17 residues. The CDR3 DNA sequence: TGTGCCAGTAGTAGGACAGTCGGAATCTCTGGGGCCAACGTTCTGACTTTC. The encoded protein is CASSRTVGISGANVLTF.

The rearrangement links TRBV2 to TRBJ1-5; the D gene is possibly TRBD1 (5 bases). V shed 5 bases and J shed 1 base, with 12 bases lying between them. The CDR3 is made up of 15 amino acids. The germline CDR1 and CDR2 sequences are SNHLY and FYNNEI. The CDR3 DNA sequence: TGTGCCAGCAGTCGTCAGGCAGGGAGCAATCAGCCCCAGCATTTT. Its protein is CASSRQAGSNQPQHF. Full variable domain (remainder filled in from reference TRBV2 and TRBJ1-5): EPEVTQTPSHQVTQMGQEVILRCVPISNHLYFYWYRQILGQKVEFLVSFYNNEISEKSEIFDDQFSVERPDGSNFTLKIRSTKLEDSAMYFCASSRQAGSNQPQHFGDGTRLSIL.

The chain recombines TRBV18 with TRBJ1-4; D ambiguous. Germline V gene sequence: CDR1 KGHSH, CDR2 LQKENI. The CDR3 loop spans 16 amino acids. Trimming cost V 4 bases and J 4 bases, with 16 bases left between them. The CDR3 loop reads CASSQSSGSNNEKLFF. The CDR3 nucleotides are TGTGCCAGCTCACAATCTTCGGGTTCGAATAATGAAAAACTGTTTTTT.

The chain carries TRBV19 and TRBJ2-7, with a possible D match to TRBD1 (7 bases). V was shortened by 6 bases and J by 3 bases, with 12 bases between the two germline ends. The germline V gene has CDR1 LNHDA and CDR2 SQIVND (reference sequence). This CDR3 contains 13 residues. Written as DNA, the CDR3 is TGTGCCAGTAGGCGGGACAGAGGCTACGAGCAGTACTTC. Its protein is CASRRDRGYEQYF. The variable domain in full, completed from reference TRBV19 and TRBJ2-7, reads DGGITQSPKYLFRKEGQNVTLSCEQNLNHDAMYWYRQDPGQGLRLIYYSQIVNDFQKGDIAEGYSVSREKKESFPLTVTSAQKNPTAFYLCASRRDRGYEQYFGPGTRLTVT.

This chain connects TRBV10-2 to TRBJ1-5; TRBD1 matches at 10 bases. There are 15 residues in the CDR3. The germline V gene encodes CDR1 WSHSY and CDR2 SAAADI. V gave up 6 bases and J gave up 6 bases; unmatched junction bases: 8. This CDR3 reads CASRDDRGRFQPQHF. As DNA, the CDR3 is TGCGCCAGCAGAGACGACAGGGGGCGATTTCAGCCCCAGCATTTT.

Many counts were recorded for this clonotype. This chain connects TRBV6-5 to TRBJ2-6, with D perhaps TRBD2 (5 bases). The CDR3 consists of 16 residues. Germline CDR1 MNHEY, CDR2 SVGAGI. Trimming cost V 0 bases and J 4 bases, with 10 bases left between them. In nucleotides, the CDR3 is TGTGCCAGCAGTTACTCGAGGGCGAAAGGGGCCAACGTCCTGACTTTC. Translating gives CASSYSRAKGANVLTF.

The J gene is TRBJ2-7, the V gene TRBV20-1, with 8 positions matching TRBD2. The germline V gene encodes CDR1 DFQATT and CDR2 SNEGSKA (reference sequence). The CDR3 is made up of 12 amino acids. J gave up 3 bases and V 2 bases, and 0 bases lay outside the gene matches. CDR3 residues: CSARSGSYEQYF. CDR3 DNA sequence: TGCAGTGCTAGAAGCGGGAGCTACGAGCAGTACTTC.

The rearrangement joins TRBV5-1 to TRBJ1-2; D unclear. Germline V gene lookup returns CDR1 SGHRS and CDR2 YFSETQ. The CDR3 spans 12 residues. Deletions cut 1 base from V and 8 bases from J, with 9 bases between. DNA of the CDR3: TGCGCCAGCAGCTTGCCCTCGGGCGGCTACACCTTC. It translates to CASSLPSGGYTF.